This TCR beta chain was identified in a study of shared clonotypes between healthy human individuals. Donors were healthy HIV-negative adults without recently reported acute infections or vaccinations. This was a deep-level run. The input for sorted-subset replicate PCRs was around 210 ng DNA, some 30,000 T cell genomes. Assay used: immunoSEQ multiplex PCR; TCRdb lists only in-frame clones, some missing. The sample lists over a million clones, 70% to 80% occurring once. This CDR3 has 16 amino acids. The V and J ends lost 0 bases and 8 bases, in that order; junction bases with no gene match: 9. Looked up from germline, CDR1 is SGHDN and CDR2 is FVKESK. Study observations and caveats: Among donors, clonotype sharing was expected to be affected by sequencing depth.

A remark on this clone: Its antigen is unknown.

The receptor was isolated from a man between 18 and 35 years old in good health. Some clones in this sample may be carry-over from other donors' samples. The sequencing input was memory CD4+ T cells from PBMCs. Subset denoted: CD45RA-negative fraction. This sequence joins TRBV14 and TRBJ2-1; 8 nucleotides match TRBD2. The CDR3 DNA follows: TGTGCCAGCAGCCAAGATCTGAGCGGGAGAATGGATGAGCAGTTCTTC. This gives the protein CASSQDLSGRMDEQFF.